This is a list of T cell receptor beta chains from one sample in a study of blood T cell repertoires in COVID-19. The table came from immunoSEQ multiplex PCR; TCRdb's copy has only in-frame clones and leaves some out. The sample has about 170,000 clones; 83% are singletons. The sequenced sample consisted of PBMCs or T cells enriched from blood (not recorded which). Source of these receptors: a woman aged 50 to 60 who had recovered from COVID-19. CDR3s include the opening cysteine and the closing phenylalanine or tryptophan. The D gene is left open where the match is weak. The listing skips clone size in some rows; elsewhere it reads once, few, many or a size class.

len	v_gene	j_gene	abundance	d_gene	CDR3aa	CDR3nt
11	TRBV12-3/TRBV12-4	TRBJ1-1	-	-	CASLRNTEAFF	TGTGCCAGCCTGAGGAACACTGAAGCTTTCTTT
14	TRBV6-5	TRBJ1-2	-	TRBD1	CASVRGRGNYGYTF	TGTGCCAGCGTGAGGGGGCGGGGTAACTATGGCTACACCTTC
17	TRBV3-1/TRBV3-2	TRBJ2-5	-	TRBD1	CASSQDVRTGGKETQYF	TGTGCCAGCAGCCAAGATGTGAGGACAGGGGGAAAAGAGACCCAGTACTTC
15	TRBV19	TRBJ1-4	-	-	CASSTRGVENEKLFF	TGTGCCAGTAGCACCAGGGGTGTCGAAAATGAAAAACTGTTTTTT
16	TRBV6-5	TRBJ2-3	-	TRBD2	CASSYSAGGYTDTQYF	TGTGCCAGCAGTTACTCGGCGGGGGGATACACAGATACGCAGTATTTT
14	TRBV5-1	TRBJ2-1	-	-	CASSLGGVDNEQFF	TGCGCCAGCAGCTTGGGAGGAGTCGACAATGAGCAGTTCTTC
13	TRBV5-6	TRBJ1-3	few	-	CASSPPSGNTIYF	TGTGCCAGCAGCCCTCCCTCTGGAAACACCATATATTTT
17	TRBV11-2	TRBJ2-1	-	TRBD2	CASSPRPGLAGEGEQFF	TGTGCCAGCAGCCCCCGCCCGGGACTAGCGGGTGAGGGTGAGCAGTTCTTC
13	TRBV6-5	TRBJ1-2	-	-	CASKEGGLFDYTF	TGTGCCAGCAAAGAAGGAGGGCTATTCGACTACACCTTC
13	TRBV7-2	TRBJ2-1	-	TRBD1	CASSWGQGGEQFF	TGTGCCAGCAGCTGGGGACAGGGGGGTGAGCAGTTCTTC
15	TRBV5-1	TRBJ1-4	-	TRBD1	CASSIGTGGTEKLFF	TGCGCCAGCAGCATAGGGACAGGGGGCACTGAAAAACTGTTTTTT
15	TRBV14	TRBJ2-1	-	-	CASSRRDTAYNEQFF	TGTGCCAGCAGCCGCCGGGACACAGCGTACAATGAGCAGTTCTTC
15	TRBV9	TRBJ2-1	-	-	CASSVKGTGVNEQFF	TGTGCCAGCAGCGTCAAGGGGACGGGGGTCAATGAGCAGTTCTTC
14	TRBV5-1	TRBJ2-3	-	-	CASSWGDQADTQYF	TGCGCCAGCAGCTGGGGGGACCAGGCAGATACGCAGTATTTT
11	TRBV28	TRBJ1-1	-	-	CASKPGHVAFF	TGTGCCAGCAAGCCTGGGCATGTGGCTTTCTTT
16	TRBV5-1	TRBJ1-3	-	-	CASSEAGAFSGNTIYF	TGCGCCAGCAGCGAAGCGGGGGCATTCTCTGGAAACACCATATATTTT
19	TRBV2	TRBJ2-3	-	TRBD2	CATFKERTSGGHDTDTQYF	TGTGCCACCTTTAAGGAAAGGACTAGCGGGGGCCACGACACAGATACGCAGTATTTT